The clone carrying this T cell receptor (beta chain) was picked up a small number of times. Its antigen is not identified. The data stem from a study of T cell repertoires in cytomegalovirus infection. TCRdb fed the reads into MiXCR, producing one record per CDR3 protein. The sample lists about 47,000 distinct CDR3 sequences, roughly 19% occurring once. The CDR3 contains 15 residues. Trimming shortened V by 0 bases and J by 2 bases, and 8 bases separated the two germline ends. CDR1 is LGHNA, CDR2 YSLEER, per germline. V usage is TRBV4-3 and J usage is TRBJ2-1, with a tentative D call TRBD2 (5 bases). This specimen consisted of CD8+ T cells from cultured PBMCs, obtained from culture after CMV antigen stimulation. This clonotype was obtained from a human donor in good health (CMV status not recorded). Some clones in this sample may be carry-over from other donors' samples. The CDR3 DNA reads as TGCGCCAGCAGCCAAGATGGCGGGCCCTACAATGAGCAGTTCTTC. This translates into CASSQDGGPYNEQFF.